This TCR beta chain is drawn from a study of Ad26.COV2.S vaccination and SARS-CoV-2 variants. Background on the study: Donor got 5x10^10 or 1x10^11 viral particles of Ad26.COV2.S.

Broader study findings: Spike-specific TCR breadth was greater after Ad26.COV2.S than placebo.

Documented treatment: about 20 received Ad26.COV2.S at low or high dose, single or two shots; roughly five received placebo; per-sample allocation not given. The samples date from day 63 after the first vaccine or placebo injection. Notes on this clone: Its antigen is as yet unknown.

The germline V gene has CDR1 SGHVS and CDR2 FNYEAQ. V trimming: 2 bases; J trimming: 6 bases; junction bases outside the gene matches: 8. The length of the CDR3 is 16 residues. The table came from immunoSEQ multiplex PCR; TCRdb's copy has only in-frame clones and leaves some out. This table has 400,000 to 450,000 clones, about nine tenths appearing once. This sequence was found in a person aged 18 to 65 who received the Ad26.COV2.S COVID-19 vaccine or a placebo. J is TRBJ2-1 and V is TRBV7-6; 9 bases line up with TRBD2. Sequences were derived from peripheral blood, sampled in a trial of Ad26.COV2.S vaccine versus placebo. The CDR3 sequence: CASSLYASGNRNEQFF. The CDR3 DNA follows: TGTGCCAGCAGCTTATATGCTAGCGGGAACCGCAATGAGCAGTTCTTC.